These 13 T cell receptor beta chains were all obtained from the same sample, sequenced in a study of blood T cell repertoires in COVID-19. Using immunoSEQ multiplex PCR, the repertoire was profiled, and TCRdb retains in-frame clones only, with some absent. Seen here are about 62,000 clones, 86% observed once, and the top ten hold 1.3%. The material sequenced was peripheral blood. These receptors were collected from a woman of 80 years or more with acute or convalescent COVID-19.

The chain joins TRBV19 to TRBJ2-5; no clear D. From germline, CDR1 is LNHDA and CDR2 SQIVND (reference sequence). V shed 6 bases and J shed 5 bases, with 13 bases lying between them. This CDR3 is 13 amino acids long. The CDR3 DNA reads TGTGCCAGTAGCCAATTCAACGGGGAGACCCAGTACTTC. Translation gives CASSQFNGETQYF.

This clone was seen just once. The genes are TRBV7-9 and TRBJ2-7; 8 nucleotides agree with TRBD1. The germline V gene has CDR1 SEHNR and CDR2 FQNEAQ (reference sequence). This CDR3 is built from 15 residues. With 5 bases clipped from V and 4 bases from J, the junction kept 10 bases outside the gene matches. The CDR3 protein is CASSPGTGAFYEQYF. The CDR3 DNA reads TGTGCCAGCAGCCCTGGGACAGGAGCTTTTTACGAGCAGTACTTC.

CDR3 DNA sequence: TGTGCCAGCAGCGCCCAACAGGACACTGAAGCTTTCTTT. Protein sequence: CASSAQQDTEAFF. The chain couples TRBV7-3 to TRBJ1-1; maybe TRBD1 (5 bases). The V and J ends lost 5 bases and 3 bases respectively, with 10 bases between them. This CDR3 spans 13 amino acids. Germline values: CDR1 SGHTA, CDR2 FQGTGA.

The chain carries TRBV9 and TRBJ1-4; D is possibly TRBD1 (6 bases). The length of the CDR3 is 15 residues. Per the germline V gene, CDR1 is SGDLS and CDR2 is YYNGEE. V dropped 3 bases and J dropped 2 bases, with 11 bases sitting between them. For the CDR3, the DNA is TGTGCCAGCAGCGGCAGGGGTCATACTAATGAAAAACTGTTTTTT. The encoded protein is CASSGRGHTNEKLFF.

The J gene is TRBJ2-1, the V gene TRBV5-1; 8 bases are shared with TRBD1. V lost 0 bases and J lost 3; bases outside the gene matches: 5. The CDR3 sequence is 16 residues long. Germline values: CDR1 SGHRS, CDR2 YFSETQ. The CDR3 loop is CASSLAGTGVYNEQFF. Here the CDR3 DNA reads TGCGCCAGCAGCTTGGCCGGGACAGGTGTCTACAATGAGCAGTTCTTC.

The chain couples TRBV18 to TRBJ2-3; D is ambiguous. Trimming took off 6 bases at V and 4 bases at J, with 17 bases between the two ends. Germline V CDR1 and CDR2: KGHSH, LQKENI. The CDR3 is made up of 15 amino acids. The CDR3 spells CASSRVRAVSDTQYF. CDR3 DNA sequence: TGTGCCAGCTCCCGCGTCCGTGCGGTGTCAGATACGCAGTATTTT. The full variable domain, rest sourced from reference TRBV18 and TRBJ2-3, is NAGVMQNPRHLVRRRGQEARLRCSPMKGHSHVYWYRQLPEEGLKFMVYLQKENIIDESGMPKERFSAEFPKEGPSILRIQQVVRGDSAAYFCASSRVRAVSDTQYFGPGTRLTVL.

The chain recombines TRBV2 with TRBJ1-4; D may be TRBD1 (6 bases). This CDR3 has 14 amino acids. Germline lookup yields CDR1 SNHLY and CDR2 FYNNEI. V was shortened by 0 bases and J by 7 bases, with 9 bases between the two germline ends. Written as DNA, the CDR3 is TGTGCCAGCAGTGAAGCGTGGGGGCCTGAAAAACTGTTTTTT. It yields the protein CASSEAWGPEKLFF. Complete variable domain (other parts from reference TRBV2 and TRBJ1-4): EPEVTQTPSHQVTQMGQEVILRCVPISNHLYFYWYRQILGQKVEFLVSFYNNEISEKSEIFDDQFSVERPDGSNFTLKIRSTKLEDSAMYFCASSEAWGPEKLFFGSGTQLSVL.

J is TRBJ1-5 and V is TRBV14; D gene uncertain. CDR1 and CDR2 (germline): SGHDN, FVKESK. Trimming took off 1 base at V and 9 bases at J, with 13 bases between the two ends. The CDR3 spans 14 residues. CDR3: CASSQGSVRSPQHF. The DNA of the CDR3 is TGTGCCAGCAGCCAAGGGTCGGTGAGATCGCCCCAGCATTTT.

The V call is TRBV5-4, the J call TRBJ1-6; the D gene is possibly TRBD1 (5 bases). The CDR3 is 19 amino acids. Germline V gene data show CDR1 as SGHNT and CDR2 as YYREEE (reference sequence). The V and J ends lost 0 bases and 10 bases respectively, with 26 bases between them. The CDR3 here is CASSLGGLGQYVIRSPLHF. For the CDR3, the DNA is TGTGCCAGCAGCTTGGGGGGTCTTGGACAATATGTTATCCGGTCACCCCTCCACTTT.

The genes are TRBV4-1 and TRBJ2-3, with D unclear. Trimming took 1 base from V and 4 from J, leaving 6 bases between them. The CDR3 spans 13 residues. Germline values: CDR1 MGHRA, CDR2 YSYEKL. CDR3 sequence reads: CASSQGGPDTQYF. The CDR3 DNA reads TGCGCCAGCAGCCAAGGAGGCCCAGATACGCAGTATTTT.

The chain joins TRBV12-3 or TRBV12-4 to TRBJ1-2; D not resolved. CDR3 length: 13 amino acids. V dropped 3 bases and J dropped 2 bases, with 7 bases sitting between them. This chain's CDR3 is CASSLTGNYGYTF. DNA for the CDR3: TGTGCCAGCAGTTTGACGGGGAACTATGGCTACACCTTC.

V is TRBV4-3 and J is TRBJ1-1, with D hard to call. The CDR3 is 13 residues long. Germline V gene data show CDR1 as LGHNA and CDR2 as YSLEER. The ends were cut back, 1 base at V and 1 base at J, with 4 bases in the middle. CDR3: CASSQAGNTEAFF. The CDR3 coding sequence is TGCGCCAGCAGCCAAGCCGGGAACACTGAAGCTTTCTTT.

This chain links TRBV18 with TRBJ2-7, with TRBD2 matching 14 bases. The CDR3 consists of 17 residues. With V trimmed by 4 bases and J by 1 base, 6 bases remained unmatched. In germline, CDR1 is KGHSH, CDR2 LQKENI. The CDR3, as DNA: TGTGCCAGCTCACTGGGGACTAGCGGGAGATGGTCCTACGAGCAGTACTTC. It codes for CASSLGTSGRWSYEQYF. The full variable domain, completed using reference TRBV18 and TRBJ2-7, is NAGVMQNPRHLVRRRGQEARLRCSPMKGHSHVYWYRQLPEEGLKFMVYLQKENIIDESGMPKERFSAEFPKEGPSILRIQQVVRGDSAAYFCASSLGTSGRWSYEQYFGPGTRLTVT.